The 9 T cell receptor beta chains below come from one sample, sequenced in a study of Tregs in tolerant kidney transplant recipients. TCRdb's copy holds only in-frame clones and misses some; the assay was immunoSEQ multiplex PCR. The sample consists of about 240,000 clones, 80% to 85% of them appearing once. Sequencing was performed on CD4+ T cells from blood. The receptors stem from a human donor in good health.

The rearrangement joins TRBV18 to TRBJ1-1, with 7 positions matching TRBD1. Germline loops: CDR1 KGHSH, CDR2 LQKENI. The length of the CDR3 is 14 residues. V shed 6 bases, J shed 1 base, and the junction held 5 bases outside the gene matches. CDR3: CASSEQGTNTEAFF. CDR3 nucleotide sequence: TGTGCCAGCTCTGAACAGGGGACGAACACTGAAGCTTTCTTT.

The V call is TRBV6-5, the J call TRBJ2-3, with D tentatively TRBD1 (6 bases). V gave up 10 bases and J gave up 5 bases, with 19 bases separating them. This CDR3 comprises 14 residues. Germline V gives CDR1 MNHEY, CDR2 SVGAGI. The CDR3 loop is CATQQQGIRDTQYF. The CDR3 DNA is TGTGCCACCCAGCAGCAGGGGATACGAGATACGCAGTATTTT.

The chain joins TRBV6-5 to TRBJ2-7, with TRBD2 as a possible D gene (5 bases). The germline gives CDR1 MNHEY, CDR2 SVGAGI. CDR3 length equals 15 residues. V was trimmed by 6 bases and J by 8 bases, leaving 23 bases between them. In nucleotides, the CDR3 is TGTGCCAGCAGACCCCCCGCGGGCCGTCCCTCCCAGCAGTACTTC. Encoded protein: CASRPPAGRPSQQYF.

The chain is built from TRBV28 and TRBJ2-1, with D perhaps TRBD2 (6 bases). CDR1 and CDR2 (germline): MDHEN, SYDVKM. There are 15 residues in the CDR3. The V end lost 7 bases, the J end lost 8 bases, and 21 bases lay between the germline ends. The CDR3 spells CASNERVYISHEQFF. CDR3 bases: TGTGCCAGCAACGAGCGGGTGTACATTTCCCATGAGCAGTTCTTC.

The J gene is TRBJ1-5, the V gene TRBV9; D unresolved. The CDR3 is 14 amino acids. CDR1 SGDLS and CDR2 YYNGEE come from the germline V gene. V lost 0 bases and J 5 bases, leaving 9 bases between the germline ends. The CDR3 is CASSVDGEYQPQHF. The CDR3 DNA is TGTGCCAGCAGCGTAGACGGCGAATATCAGCCCCAGCATTTT.

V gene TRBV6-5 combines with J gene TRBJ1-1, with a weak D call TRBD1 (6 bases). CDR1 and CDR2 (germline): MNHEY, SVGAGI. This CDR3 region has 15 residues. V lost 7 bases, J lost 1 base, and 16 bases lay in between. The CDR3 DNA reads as TGTGCCAGCACTCCACCCGGGGGGCGGAACACTGAAGCTTTCTTT. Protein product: CASTPPGGRNTEAFF.

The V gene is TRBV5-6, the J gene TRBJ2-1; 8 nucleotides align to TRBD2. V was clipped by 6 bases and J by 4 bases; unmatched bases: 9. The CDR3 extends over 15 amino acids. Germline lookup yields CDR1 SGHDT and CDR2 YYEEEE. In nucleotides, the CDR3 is TGTGCCAGCACCGGGAGGGAAGCAAAATACAATGAGCAGTTCTTC. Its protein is CASTGREAKYNEQFF. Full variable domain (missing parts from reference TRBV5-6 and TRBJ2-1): DAGVTQSPTHLIKTRGQQVTLRCSPKSGHDTVSWYQQALGQGPQFIFQYYEEEERQRGNFPDRFSGHQFPNYSSELNVNALLLGDSALYLCASTGREAKYNEQFFGPGTRLTVL.

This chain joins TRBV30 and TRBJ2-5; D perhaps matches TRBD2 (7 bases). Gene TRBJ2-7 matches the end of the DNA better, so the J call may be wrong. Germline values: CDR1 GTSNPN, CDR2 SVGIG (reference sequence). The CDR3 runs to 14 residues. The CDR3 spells CAWSVGGASYEQYF. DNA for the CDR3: TGTGCCTGGAGTGTTGGGGGGGCGTCCTACGAGCAGTACTTC.

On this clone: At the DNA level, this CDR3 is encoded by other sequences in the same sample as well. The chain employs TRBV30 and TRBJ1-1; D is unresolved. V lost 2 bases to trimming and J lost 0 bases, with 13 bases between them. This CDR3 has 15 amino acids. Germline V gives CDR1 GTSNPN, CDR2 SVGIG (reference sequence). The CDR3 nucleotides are TGTGCCTGGAGTCTTCTTGCAGAGATGAACACTGAAGCTTTCTTT. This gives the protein CAWSLLAEMNTEAFF.